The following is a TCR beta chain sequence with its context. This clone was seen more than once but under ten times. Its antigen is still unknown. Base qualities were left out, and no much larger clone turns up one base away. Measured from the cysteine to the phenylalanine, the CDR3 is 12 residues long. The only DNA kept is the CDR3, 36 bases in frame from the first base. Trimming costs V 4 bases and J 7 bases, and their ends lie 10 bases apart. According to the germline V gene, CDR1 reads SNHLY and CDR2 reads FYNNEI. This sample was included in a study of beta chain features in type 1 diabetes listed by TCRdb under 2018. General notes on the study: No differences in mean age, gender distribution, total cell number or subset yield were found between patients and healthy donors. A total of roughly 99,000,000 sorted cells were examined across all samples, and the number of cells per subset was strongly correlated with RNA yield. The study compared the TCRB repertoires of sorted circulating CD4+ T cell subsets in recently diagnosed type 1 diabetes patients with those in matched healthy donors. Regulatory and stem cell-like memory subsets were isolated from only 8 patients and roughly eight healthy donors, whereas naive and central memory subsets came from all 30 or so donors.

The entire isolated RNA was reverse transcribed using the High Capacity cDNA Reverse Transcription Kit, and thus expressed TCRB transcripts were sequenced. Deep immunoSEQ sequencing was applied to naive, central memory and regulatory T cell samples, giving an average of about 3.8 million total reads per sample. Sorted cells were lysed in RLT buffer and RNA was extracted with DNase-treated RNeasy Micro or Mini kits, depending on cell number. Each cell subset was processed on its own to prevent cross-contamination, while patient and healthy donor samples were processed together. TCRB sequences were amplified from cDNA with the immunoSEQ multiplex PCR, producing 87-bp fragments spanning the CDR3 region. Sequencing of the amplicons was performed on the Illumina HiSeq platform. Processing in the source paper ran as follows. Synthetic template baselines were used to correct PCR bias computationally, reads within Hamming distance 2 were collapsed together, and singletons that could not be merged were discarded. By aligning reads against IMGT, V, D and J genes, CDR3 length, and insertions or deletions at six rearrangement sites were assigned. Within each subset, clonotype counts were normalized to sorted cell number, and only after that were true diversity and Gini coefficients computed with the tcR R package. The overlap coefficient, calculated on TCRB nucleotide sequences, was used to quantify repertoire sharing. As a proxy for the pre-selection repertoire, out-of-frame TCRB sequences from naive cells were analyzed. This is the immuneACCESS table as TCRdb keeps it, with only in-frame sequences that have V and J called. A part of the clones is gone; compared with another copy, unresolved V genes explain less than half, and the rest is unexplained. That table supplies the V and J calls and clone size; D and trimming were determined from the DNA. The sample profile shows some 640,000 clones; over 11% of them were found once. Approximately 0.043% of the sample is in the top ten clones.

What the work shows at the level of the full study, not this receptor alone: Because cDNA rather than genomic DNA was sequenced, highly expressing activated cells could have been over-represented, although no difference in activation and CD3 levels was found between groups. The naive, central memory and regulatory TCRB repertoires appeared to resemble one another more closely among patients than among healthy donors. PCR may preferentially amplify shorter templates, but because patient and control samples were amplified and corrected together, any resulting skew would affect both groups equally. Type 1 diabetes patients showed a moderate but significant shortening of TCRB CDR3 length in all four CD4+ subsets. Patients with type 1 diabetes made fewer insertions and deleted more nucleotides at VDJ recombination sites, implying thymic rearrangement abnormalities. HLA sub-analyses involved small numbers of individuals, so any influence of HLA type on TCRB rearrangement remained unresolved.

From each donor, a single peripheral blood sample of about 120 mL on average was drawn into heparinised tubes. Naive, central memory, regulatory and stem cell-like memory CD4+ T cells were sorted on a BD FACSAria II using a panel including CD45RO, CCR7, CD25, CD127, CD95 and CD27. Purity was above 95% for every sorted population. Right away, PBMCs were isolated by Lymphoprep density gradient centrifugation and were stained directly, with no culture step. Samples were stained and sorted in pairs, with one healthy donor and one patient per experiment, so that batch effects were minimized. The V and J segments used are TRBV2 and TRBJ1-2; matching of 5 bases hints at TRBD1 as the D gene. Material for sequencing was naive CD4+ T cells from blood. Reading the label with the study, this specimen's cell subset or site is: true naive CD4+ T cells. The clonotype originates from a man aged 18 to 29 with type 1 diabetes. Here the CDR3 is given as CASSVRGGGYTF. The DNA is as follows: TGTGCCAGCAGTGTTAGGGGCGGTGGCTACACCTTC.